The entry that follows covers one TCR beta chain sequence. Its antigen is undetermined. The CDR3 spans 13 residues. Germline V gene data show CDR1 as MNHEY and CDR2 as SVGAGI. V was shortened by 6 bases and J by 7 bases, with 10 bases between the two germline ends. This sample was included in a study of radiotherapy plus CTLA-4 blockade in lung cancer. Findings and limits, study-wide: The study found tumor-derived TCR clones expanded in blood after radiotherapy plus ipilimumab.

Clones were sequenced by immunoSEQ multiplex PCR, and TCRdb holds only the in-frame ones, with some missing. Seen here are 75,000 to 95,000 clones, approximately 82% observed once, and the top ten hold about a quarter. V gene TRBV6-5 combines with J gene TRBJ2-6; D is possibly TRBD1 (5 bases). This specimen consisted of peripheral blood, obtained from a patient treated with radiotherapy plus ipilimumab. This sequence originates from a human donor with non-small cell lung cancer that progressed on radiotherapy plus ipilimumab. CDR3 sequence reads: CASREGAANVLTF. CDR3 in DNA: TGTGCCAGCAGAGAAGGGGCCGCCAACGTCCTGACTTTC.